The 10 T cell receptor beta chains in this list originate from one sample, sequenced in a study of T cells after yellow fever vaccination. TCRdb re-derived calls from the 5' RACE reads in MiXCR, one entry per CDR3 protein. Of about 330,000 distinct CDR3 sequences listed, over 4% are singletons. Here the sequenced sample was PBMCs, taken 5 days after the yellow fever booster vaccination. The receptor set was obtained from a man aged 18 to 30 who received the YFV17D yellow fever vaccine.

This clonotype has more than one count but fewer than ten. The chain joins TRBV20-1 to TRBJ2-3; 7 nucleotides agree with TRBD2. Unmatched junction bases numbered 13, after V lost 6 bases and J lost 4 bases. The CDR3 spans 15 residues. Germline lookup yields CDR1 DFQATT and CDR2 SNEGSKA (reference sequence). The chain's CDR3 is CSAPRASRGADTQYF. The CDR3 nucleotides are TGCAGTGCACCACGGGCGAGCCGGGGGGCAGATACGCAGTATTTT.

This clonotype was detected only a few times. CDR3 nucleotide sequence: TGTGCCAGCAGTGACCGTGGGGGGGGCGGAACGAGGGGATACAATGAGCAGTTCTTC. Translation gives CASSDRGGGGTRGYNEQFF. This chain joins TRBV6-5 and TRBJ2-1; possibly TRBD2 for D (7 bases). The V and J ends lost 5 bases and 4 bases respectively, with 27 bases between them. The CDR3 runs 19 residues. Germline V gene data show CDR1 as MNHEY and CDR2 as SVGAGI.

This clonotype was seen more than once but under ten times. This sequence joins TRBV12-3 or TRBV12-4 and TRBJ1-1; D not resolved. Trimming cost V 3 bases and J 3 bases, with 11 bases left between them. The length of the CDR3 is 14 residues. Written as DNA, the CDR3 is TGTGCCAGCAGTTTTACCCGTGGGGACACTGAAGCTTTCTTT. Translated, it gives CASSFTRGDTEAFF.

This clonotype was observed a few times. The CDR3 nucleotides are TGTGCCAGCAGTGAAACTGTCTACGAGCAGTACGTC. Translating gives CASSETVYEQYV. The chain has TRBV6-1 and TRBJ2-7; D uncertain. Germline CDR1 is MNHNS and CDR2 is SASEGT. V lost 2 bases, J lost 3 bases, and 5 bases lay in between. This CDR3 comprises 12 residues.

This clonotype came up a few times. The V and J genes are TRBV10-2 and TRBJ2-7; 8 nucleotides align to TRBD1. The CDR3 runs 11 residues. CDR1 is WSHSY, CDR2 SAAADI, per germline. V lost 10 bases to trimming and J lost 5 bases; unmatched junction nucleotides: 4. The CDR3 loop reads CATKDRDEQYV. The CDR3 DNA reads as TGCGCCACCAAGGACAGGGACGAGCAGTACGTC.

This clonotype occurred a few times. The chain uses TRBV5-1 and TRBJ2-1, with D unresolved. From germline, CDR1 is SGHRS and CDR2 YFSETQ. This CDR3 has 13 amino acids. V was pared by 3 bases and J by 9 bases, with 13 bases between. CDR3 DNA: TGCGCCAGCAGCTCGGACGGGCTAGGTGAGCAGTTCTTC. This gives the protein CASSSDGLGEQFF.

J is TRBJ1-2 and V is TRBV29-1; D perhaps matches TRBD1 (5 bases). Germline V lookup: CDR1 SQVTM, CDR2 ANQGSEA. With 6 bases removed from V and 4 bases from J, the gap between germline ends came to 15 bases. CDR3 length: 13 residues. The CDR3 sequence is CSVSPGPPYGYTF. In nucleotides, the CDR3 is TGCAGCGTATCACCGGGACCCCCCTATGGCTACACCTTC.

In this sample, this clonotype turned up many times. The chain uses TRBV7-9 and TRBJ1-1, with D unclear. The V gene's germline CDR1 is SEHNR and CDR2 FQNEAQ (reference sequence). The CDR3 runs 9 residues. The V and J ends lost 6 bases and 6 bases respectively, with 2 bases between them. As DNA, the CDR3 is TGTGCCAGCAGTCCTGAAGCTTTCTTT. Its protein is CASSPEAFF.

This clonotype was picked up many times. In nucleotides, the CDR3 is TGTGCCAGCAGCATCACAGGTCTTAATGAAAAACTGTTTTTT. Amino acid sequence: CASSITGLNEKLFF. V is TRBV7-2 and J is TRBJ1-4; D perhaps matches TRBD1 (5 bases). The CDR3 covers 14 residues. The V end was cut by 5 bases, the J end by 4 bases, with 11 bases between. Germline CDR1 and CDR2: SGHTA and FQGNSA.

The gene calls are TRBV7-2 and TRBJ2-2, with D possibly TRBD2 on 6 matching bases. Trimming took off 6 bases at V and 7 bases at J, with 18 bases between the two ends. CDR3 length equals 15 residues. The V gene's germline CDR1 is SGHTA and CDR2 FQGNSA. The DNA of the CDR3 is TGTGCCAGCAGTTATTTCTCCGGGAGTGGCGGGGAGCTGTTTTTT. Its protein is CASSYFSGSGGELFF.